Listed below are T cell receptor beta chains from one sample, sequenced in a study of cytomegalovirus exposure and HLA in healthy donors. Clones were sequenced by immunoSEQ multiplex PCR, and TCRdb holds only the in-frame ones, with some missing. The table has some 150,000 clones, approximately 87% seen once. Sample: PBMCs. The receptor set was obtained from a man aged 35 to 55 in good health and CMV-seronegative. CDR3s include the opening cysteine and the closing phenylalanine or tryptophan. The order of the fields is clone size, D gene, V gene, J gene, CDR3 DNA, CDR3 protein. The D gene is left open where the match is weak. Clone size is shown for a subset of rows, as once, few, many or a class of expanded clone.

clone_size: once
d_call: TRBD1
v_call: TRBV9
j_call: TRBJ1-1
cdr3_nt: TGTGCCAGCAGCGTTACGGGACAGGGGATGAACACTGAAGCTTTCTTT
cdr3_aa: CASSVTGQGMNTEAFF

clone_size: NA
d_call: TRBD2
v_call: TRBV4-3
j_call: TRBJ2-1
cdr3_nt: TGCGCCAGCAGCCAAGAGCCTAGCGGGGCCTCCTACAATGAGCAGTTCTTC
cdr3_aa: CASSQEPSGASYNEQFF

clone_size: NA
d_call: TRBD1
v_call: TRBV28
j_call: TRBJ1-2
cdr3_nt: TGTGCCAGCAGTTTAGAGGGGGCGCACTATGGCTACACCTTC
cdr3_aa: CASSLEGAHYGYTF

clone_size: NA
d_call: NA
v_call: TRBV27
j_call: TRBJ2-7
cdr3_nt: TGTGCCAGCAGCTCCCGGGAAGGGGGCTACGAGCAGTACTTC
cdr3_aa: CASSSREGGYEQYF

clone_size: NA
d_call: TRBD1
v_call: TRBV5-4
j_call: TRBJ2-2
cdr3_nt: TGTGCCAGCAGCCAAAGGGACAGGGGAACCGGGGAGCTGTTTTTT
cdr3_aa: CASSQRDRGTGELFF

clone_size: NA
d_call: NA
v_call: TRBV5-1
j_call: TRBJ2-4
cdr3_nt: TGCGCCAGCAGCGTTGTGGGGGGATTAGCCAAAAACATTCAGTACTTC
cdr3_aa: CASSVVGGLAKNIQYF

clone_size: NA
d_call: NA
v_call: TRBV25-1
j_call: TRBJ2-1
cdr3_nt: TGTGCCAGCAGTGAATTGGAGGGGGCCGTCCACAATGAGCAGTTCTTC
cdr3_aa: CASSELEGAVHNEQFF

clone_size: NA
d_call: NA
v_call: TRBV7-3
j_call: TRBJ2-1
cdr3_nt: TGTGCCAGCAGTTCCACGGGGGACGCCTACAATGAGCAGTTCTTC
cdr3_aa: CASSSTGDAYNEQFF

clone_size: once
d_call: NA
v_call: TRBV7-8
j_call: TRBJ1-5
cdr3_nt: TGTGCCAGCAGCTTCCGGGGTTCGGGCAATCAGCCCCAGCATTTT
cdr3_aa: CASSFRGSGNQPQHF

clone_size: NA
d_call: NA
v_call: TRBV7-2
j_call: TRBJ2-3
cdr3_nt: TGTGCCAGCAGCTTAGGAGGCGGGCCTAGCACAGATACGCAGTATTTT
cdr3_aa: CASSLGGGPSTDTQYF

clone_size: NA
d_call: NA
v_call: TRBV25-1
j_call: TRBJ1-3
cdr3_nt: TGTGCCAGCACCGAGCGGGGAAACACCATATATTTT
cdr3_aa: CASTERGNTIYF

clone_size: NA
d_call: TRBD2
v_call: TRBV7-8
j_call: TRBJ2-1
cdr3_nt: TGTGCCAGCAGCTTGCAGTCGGGGGGGTACAATGAGCAGTTCTTC
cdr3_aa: CASSLQSGGYNEQFF

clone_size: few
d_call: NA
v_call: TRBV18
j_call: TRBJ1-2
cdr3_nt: TGTGCCAGCTCACCTGCGGGGGATGGCTACACCTTC
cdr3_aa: CASSPAGDGYTF

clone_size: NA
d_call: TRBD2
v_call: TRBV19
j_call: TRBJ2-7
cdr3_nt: TGTGCCAGTAGCCCTGCAGTGACTAGCGACTACGAGCAGTACTTC
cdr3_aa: CASSPAVTSDYEQYF

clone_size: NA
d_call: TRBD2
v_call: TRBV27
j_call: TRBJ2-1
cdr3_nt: TGTGCCAGCAGCCTAGGACTAGCGGGCAATTACAATGAGCAGTTCTTC
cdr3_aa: CASSLGLAGNYNEQFF

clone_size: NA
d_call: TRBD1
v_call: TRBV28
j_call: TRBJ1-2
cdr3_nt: TGTGCCAGCAGCTCGGCTTGGACAGGCTTAAACTATGGCTACACCTTC
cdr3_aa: CASSSAWTGLNYGYTF

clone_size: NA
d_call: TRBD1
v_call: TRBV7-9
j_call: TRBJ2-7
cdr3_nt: TGTGCCAGCAGCTCGGGACAGGGGTATGAGGGCGAGCAGTACTTC
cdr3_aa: CASSSGQGYEGEQYF

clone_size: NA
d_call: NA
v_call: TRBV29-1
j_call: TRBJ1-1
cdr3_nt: TGCAGCGTTGTGGGGGCAGGGTCTGAAGCTTTCTTT
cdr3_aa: CSVVGAGSEAFF

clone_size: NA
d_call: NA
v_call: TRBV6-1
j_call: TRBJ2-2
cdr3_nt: TGTGCCAGCAGTGTGACAGGGAACACCGGGGAGCTGTTTTTT
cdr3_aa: CASSVTGNTGELFF

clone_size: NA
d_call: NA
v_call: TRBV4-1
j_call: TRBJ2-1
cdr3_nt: TGCGCCAGCAGCCACGAACCGGGACTGTACAATGAGCAGTTCTTC
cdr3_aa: CASSHEPGLYNEQFF

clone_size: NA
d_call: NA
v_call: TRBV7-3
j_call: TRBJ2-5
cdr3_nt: TGTGCCAGCAGCTTAATCCGGGAAGAGACCCAGTACTTC
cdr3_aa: CASSLIREETQYF

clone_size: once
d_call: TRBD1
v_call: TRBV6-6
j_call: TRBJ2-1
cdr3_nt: TGTGCCAGCAGTTATTCGACAGGGCGAGACAATGAGCAGTTCTTC
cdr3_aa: CASSYSTGRDNEQFF

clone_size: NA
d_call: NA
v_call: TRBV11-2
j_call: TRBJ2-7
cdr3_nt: TGTGCCAGCAGCTTATCGGCAGGGGCTACCTACGAGCAGTACTTC
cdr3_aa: CASSLSAGATYEQYF

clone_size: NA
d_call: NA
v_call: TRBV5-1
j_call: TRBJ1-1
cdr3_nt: TGCGCCAGCTGCGGGAACACTGAAGCTTTCTTT
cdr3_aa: CASCGNTEAFF

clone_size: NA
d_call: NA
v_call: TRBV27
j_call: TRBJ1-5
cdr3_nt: TGTGCCAGCACCCCCGTGGGGACTGGCAATCAGCCCCAGCATTTT
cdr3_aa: CASTPVGTGNQPQHF

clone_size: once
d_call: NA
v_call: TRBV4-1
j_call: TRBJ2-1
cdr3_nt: TGCGCCAGCAGCCAAGGTCTCCATGAGCAGTTCTTC
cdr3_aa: CASSQGLHEQFF

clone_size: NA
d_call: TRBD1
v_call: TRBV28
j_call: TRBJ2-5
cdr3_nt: TGTGCCAGCAGTGCTCCGGGACAGGGATTTAAGGAGACCCAGTACTTC
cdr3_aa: CASSAPGQGFKETQYF

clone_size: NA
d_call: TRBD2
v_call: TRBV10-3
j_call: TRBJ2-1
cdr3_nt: TGTGCCATCAGGGGGACTAGCGGGAGTGACAATGAGCAGTTCTTC
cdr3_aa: CAIRGTSGSDNEQFF

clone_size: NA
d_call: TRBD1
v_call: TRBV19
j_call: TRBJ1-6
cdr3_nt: TGTGCCAGTAGCTGGGGACAGAATAATTCACCCCTCCACTTT
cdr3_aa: CASSWGQNNSPLHF

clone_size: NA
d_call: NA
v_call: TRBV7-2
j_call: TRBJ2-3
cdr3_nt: TGTGCCAGCAGCTTTATCGATACGCAGTATTTT
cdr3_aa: CASSFIDTQYF

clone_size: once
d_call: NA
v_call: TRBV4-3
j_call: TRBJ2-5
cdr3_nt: TGCGCCAGCAGCCAACGGGTCCAAGAGACCCAGTACTTC
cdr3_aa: CASSQRVQETQYF

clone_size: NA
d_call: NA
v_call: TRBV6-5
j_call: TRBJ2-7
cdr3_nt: TGTGCCAGCAGCCAGGGGGGCCCTTCCTACGAGCAGTACTTC
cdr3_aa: CASSQGGPSYEQYF

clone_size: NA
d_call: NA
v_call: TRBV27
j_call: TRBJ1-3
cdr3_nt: TGTGCCAGCAGTTTGGGGGGGGATGGAAACACCATATATTTT
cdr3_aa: CASSLGGDGNTIYF

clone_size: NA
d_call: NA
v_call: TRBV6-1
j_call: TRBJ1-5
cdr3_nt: TGTGCCAGCAGAGCAGGTGGGGAGGGCAATCAGCCCCAGCATTTT
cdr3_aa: CASRAGGEGNQPQHF

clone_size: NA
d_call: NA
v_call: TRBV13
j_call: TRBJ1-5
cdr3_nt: TGTGCCAGCAGTCTAACGGCAGGGTTGAGCAATCAGCCCCAGCATTTT
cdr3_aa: CASSLTAGLSNQPQHF

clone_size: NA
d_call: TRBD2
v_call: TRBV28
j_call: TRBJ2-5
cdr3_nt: TGTGCCAGCAGCCCCCCTGCGGGAGGGCCGGAGACCCAGTACTTC
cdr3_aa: CASSPPAGGPETQYF

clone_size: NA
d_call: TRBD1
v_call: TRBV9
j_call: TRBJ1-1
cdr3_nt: TGTGCCAGCAGCGCCACCGGGACAGGGGTCCCGGTAGCTTTCTTT
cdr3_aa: CASSATGTGVPVAFF

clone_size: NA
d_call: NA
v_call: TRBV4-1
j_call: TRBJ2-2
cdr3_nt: TGCGCCAGCAGCCAAGTTGCCGGGGCCGGGGAGCTGTTTTTT
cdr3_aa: CASSQVAGAGELFF

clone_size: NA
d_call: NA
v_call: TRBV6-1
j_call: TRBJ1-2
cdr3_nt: TGTGCCAGCAGAGAGAGGCAGGGGCTGAACTATGGCTACACCTTC
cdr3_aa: CASRERQGLNYGYTF

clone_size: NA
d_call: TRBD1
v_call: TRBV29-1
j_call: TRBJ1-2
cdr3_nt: TGCAGCGTTGAATGGACAGGGGGCAAGTATGGCTACACCTTC
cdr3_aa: CSVEWTGGKYGYTF

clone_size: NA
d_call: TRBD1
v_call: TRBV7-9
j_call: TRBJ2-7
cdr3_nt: TGTGCCAGCAGCCTTGGACAGGGGGGGAACGAGCAGTACTTC
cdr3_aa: CASSLGQGGNEQYF

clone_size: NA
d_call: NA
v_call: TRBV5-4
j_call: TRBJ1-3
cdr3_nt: TGTGCCAGCAGCTTTTCTCCGATCCAACTCTCTGGAAACACCATATATTTT
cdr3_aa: CASSFSPIQLSGNTIYF

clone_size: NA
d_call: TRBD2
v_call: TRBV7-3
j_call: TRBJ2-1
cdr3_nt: TGTGCCAGCAGCCCGGGACTAGCGGACAATGAGCAGTTCTTC
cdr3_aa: CASSPGLADNEQFF

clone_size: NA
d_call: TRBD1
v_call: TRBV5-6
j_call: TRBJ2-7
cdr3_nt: TGTGCCAGCAGCAGGGACAGTACCTACGAGCAGTACTTC
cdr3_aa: CASSRDSTYEQYF

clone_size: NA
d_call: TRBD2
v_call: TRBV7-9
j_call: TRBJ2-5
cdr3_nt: TGTGCCAGCAGCACGGCCGCGGGGGTAGAGACCCAGTACTTC
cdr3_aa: CASSTAAGVETQYF

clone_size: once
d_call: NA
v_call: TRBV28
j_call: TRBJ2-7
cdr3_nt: TGTGCCAGCAGTTTAGGGGGGACCAAGGGGATTGCCTACGAGCAGTACTTC
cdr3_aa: CASSLGGTKGIAYEQYF